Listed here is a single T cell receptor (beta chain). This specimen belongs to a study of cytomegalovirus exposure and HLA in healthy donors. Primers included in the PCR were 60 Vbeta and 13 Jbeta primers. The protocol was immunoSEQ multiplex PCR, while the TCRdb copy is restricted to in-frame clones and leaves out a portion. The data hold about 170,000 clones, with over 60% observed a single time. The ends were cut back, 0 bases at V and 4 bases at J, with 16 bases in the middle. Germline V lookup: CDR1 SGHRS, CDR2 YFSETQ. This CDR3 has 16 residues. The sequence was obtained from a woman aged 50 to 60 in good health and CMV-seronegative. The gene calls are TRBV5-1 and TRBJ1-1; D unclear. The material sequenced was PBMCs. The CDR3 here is CASSLDAGGSGTEAFF. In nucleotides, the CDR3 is TGCGCCAGCAGCTTGGATGCGGGTGGAAGTGGCACTGAAGCTTTCTTT.